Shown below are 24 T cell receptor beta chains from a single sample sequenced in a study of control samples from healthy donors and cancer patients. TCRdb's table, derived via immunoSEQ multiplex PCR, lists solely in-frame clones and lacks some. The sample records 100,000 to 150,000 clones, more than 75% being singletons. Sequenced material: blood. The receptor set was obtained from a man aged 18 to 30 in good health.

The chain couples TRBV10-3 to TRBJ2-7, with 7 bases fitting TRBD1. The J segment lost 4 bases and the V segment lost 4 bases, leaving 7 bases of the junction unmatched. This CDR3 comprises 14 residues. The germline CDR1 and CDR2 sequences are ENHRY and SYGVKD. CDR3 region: CAISGGRGIYEQYF. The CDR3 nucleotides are TGTGCCATCAGTGGTGGCAGGGGGATTTACGAGCAGTACTTC.

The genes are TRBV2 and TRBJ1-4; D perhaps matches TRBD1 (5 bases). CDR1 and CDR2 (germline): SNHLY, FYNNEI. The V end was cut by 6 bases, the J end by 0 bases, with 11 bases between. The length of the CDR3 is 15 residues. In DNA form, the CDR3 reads TGTGCCAGCAGGGGGACCGTTGCAACTAATGAAAAACTGTTTTTT. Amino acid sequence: CASRGTVATNEKLFF.

CDR3 sequence (DNA): TGTGCCAGCAGCACAGACCTCCGGGACAGGGGTACTGAAGCTTTCTTT. This sequence encodes CASSTDLRDRGTEAFF. This chain connects TRBV7-2 to TRBJ1-1; TRBD1 agrees at 10 bases. CDR1 and CDR2 from the germline V gene are SGHTA and FQGNSA. CDR3 size: 16 residues. The trim removed 5 bases at V and 5 bases at J, leaving 11 bases unmatched.

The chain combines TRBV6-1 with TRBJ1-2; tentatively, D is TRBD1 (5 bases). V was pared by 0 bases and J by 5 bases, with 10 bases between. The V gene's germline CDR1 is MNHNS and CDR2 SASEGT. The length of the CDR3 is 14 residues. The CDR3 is CASSEAVQVYGYTF. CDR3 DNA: TGTGCCAGCAGTGAAGCGGTACAGGTGTATGGCTACACCTTC.

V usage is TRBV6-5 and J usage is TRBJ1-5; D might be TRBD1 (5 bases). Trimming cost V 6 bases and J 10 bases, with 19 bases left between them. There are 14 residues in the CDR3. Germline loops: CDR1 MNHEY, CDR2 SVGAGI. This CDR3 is CASRGRDPSGPQHF. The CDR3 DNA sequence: TGTGCCAGCAGGGGGCGGGACCCCTCAGGCCCCCAGCATTTT.

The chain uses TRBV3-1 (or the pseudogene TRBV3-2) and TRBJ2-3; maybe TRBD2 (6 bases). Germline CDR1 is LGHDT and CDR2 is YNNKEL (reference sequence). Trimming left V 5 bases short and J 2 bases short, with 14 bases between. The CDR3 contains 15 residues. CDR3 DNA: TGTGCCAGCAGCGGAGGAGGGAGGTTCACAGATACGCAGTATTTT. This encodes CASSGGGRFTDTQYF.

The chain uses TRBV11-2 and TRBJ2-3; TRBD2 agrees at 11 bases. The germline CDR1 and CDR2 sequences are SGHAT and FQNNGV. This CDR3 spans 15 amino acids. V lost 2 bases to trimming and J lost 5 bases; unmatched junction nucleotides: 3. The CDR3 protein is CASSLISGRGDTQYF. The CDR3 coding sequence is TGTGCCAGCAGCTTAATTAGCGGGAGGGGAGATACGCAGTATTTT.

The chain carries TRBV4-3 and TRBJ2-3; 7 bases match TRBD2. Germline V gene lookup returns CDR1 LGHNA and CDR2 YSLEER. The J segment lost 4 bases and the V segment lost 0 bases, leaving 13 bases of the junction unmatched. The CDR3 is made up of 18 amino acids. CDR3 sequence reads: CASSQERASGGNPDTQYF. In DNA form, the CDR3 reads TGCGCCAGCAGCCAAGAACGGGCTAGCGGAGGGAACCCAGATACGCAGTATTTT.

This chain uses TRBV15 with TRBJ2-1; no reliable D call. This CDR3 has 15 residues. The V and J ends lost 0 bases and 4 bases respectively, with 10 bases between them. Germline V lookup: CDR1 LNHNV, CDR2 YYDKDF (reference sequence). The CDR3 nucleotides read TGTGCCACCAGCAGAGATGTTGCCCCGTACAATGAGCAGTTCTTC. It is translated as CATSRDVAPYNEQFF.

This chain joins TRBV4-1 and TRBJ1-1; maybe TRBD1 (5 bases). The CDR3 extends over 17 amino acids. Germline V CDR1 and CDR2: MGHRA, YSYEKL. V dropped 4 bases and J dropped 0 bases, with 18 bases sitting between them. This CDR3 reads CASSLAGSAAMNTEAFF. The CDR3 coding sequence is TGCGCCAGCAGCCTAGCAGGGTCGGCGGCCATGAACACTGAAGCTTTCTTT.

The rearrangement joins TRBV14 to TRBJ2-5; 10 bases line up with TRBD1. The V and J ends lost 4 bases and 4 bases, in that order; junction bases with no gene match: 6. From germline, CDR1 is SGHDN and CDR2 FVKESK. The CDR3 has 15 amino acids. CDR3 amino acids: CASSRTGGSRETQYF. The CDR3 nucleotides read TGTGCCAGCAGCCGGACAGGGGGTTCGCGAGAGACCCAGTACTTC.

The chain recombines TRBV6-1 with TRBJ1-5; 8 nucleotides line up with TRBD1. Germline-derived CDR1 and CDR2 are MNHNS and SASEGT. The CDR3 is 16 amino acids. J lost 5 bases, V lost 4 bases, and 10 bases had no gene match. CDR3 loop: CASSGPGTGTDQPQHF. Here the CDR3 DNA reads TGTGCCAGCAGTGGTCCCGGGACAGGTACCGATCAGCCCCAGCATTTT.

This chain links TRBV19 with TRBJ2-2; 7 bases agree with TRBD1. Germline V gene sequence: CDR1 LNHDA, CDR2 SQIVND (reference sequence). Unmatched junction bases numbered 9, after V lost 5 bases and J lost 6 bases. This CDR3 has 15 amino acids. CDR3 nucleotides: TGTGCCAGTAGTTGGCAGGGGGATCGCGCCGGGGAGCTGTTTTTT. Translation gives CASSWQGDRAGELFF.

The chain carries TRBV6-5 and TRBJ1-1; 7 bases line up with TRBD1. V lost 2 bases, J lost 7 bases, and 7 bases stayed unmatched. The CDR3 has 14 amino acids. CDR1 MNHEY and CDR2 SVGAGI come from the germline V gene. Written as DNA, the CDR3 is TGTGCCAGCAGTTACACCAACAGGGGTGGTGAAGCTTTCTTT. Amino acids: CASSYTNRGGEAFF.

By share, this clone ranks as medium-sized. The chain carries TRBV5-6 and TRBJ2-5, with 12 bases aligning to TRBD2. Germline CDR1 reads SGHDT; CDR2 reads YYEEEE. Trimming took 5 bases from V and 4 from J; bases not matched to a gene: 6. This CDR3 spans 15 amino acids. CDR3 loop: CASSSTGLAGETQYF. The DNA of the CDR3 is TGTGCCAGCAGTTCGACGGGACTAGCGGGAGAGACCCAGTACTTC.

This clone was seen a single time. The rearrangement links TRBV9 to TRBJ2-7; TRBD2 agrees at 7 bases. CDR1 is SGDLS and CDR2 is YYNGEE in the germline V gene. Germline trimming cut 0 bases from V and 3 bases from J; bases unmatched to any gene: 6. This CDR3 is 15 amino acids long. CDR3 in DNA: TGTGCCAGCAGCGTAGGGGGAGGGCGGAACTACGAGCAGTACTTC. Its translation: CASSVGGGRNYEQYF.

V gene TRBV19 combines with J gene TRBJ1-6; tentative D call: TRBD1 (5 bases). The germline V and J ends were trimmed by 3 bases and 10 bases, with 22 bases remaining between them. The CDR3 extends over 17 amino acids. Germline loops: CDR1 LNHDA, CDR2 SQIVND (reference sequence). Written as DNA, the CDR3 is TGTGCCAGTAGTATTGGTACACCCGAACTTTCAGGGTCACCCCTCCACTTT. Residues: CASSIGTPELSGSPLHF.

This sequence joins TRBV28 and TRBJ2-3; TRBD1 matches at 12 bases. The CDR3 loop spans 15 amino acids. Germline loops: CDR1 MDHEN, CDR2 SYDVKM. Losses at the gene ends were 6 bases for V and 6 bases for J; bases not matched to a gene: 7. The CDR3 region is CASRPGQGAGDTQYF. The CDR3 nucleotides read TGTGCCAGCAGGCCGGGACAGGGGGCCGGGGATACGCAGTATTTT.

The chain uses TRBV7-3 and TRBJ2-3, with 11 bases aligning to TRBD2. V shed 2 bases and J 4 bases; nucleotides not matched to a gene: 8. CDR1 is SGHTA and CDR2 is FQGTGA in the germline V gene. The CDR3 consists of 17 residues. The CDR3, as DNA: TGTGCCAGCAGCTTAGCCGGACTAGCGGGCATCCCAGATACGCAGTATTTT. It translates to CASSLAGLAGIPDTQYF.

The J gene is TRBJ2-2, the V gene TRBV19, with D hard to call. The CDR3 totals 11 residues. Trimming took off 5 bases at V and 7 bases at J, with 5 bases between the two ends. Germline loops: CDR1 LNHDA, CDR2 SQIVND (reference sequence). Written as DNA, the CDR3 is TGTGCCAGTAGTGACGTCGGGGAGCTGTTTTTT. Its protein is CASSDVGELFF.

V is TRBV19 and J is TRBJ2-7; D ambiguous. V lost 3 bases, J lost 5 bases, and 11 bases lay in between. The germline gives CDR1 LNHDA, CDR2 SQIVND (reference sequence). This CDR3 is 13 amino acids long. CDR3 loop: CASSIKGANEQYF. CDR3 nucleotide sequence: TGTGCCAGTAGTATTAAAGGAGCTAACGAGCAGTACTTC.

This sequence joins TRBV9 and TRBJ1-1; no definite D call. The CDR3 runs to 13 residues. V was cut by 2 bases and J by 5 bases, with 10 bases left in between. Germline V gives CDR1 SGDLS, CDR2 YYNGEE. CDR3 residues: CASSVEGRTEAFF. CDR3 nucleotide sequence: TGTGCCAGCAGCGTCGAGGGCCGTACTGAAGCTTTCTTT.

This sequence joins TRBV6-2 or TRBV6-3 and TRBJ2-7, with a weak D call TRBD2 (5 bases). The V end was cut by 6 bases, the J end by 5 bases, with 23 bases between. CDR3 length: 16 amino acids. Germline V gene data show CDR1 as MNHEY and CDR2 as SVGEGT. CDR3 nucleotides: TGTGCCAGCAGCCTAGTCTTTGTTGGGAGATTGGACGAGCAGTACTTC. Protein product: CASSLVFVGRLDEQYF.

CDR3 DNA: TGTGCCACTCAGGGGGGGAGCGGGAGCATGGATACGCAGTATTTT. As protein: CATQGGSGSMDTQYF. The chain recombines TRBV24-1 with TRBJ2-3, with a tentative D call TRBD2 (8 bases). Germline V gene sequence: CDR1 KGHDR, CDR2 SFDVKD. The CDR3 extends over 15 amino acids. Between the trimmed V and J ends, which lost 10 bases and 6 bases, there was a span of 22 bases.